This passage covers 17 T cell receptor beta chains from one sample sequenced in a study. Via MiXCR, TCRdb re-called the 5' RACE reads, giving one row per CDR3 protein. The table lists 62,000 or so distinct CDR3 sequences, 22% of them singletons. The sequencing sample was made of memory CD4+ T cells sorted from a lymph node. The subset here: memory CD4+ T cells, CD4+CD45RO+CD25-. Source of these receptors: a female donor with breast cancer.

J is TRBJ2-3 and V is TRBV4-3; tentatively, D is TRBD1 or TRBD2 (5 bases each). Between the trimmed V and J ends, which lost 4 bases and 4 bases, there was a span of 18 bases. Germline V gene data show CDR1 as LGHNA and CDR2 as YSLEER. The CDR3 loop spans 16 amino acids. CDR3 nucleotides: TGCGCCAGCAGCCTCAAAGTCCGGGGCTCTCCAGATACGCAGTATTTT. Translation: CASSLKVRGSPDTQYF.

Details on this clonotype: The junction and the germline gene differ at one end; a read error may be behind it. V gene TRBV5-1 combines with J gene TRBJ1-1; TRBD1 might be the D (6 bases). CDR1 SGHRS and CDR2 YFSETQ come from the germline V gene. This CDR3 is 14 amino acids long. The CDR3 loop reads CASGTQTGRSEACF. The CDR3 coding sequence is TGCGCCAGCGGGACGCAAACAGGGAGGTCTGAAGCTTGCTTT.

The chain is built from TRBV20-1 and TRBJ1-1, with 7 bases that match TRBD1. After removal of 2 bases from V and 3 bases from J, the junction contained 0 bases not matched to a gene. This CDR3 spans 12 amino acids. Germline V gives CDR1 DFQATT, CDR2 SNEGSKA (reference sequence). In nucleotides, the CDR3 is TGCAGTGCTAGAACAGGGGACACTGAAGCTTTCTTT. This gives the protein CSARTGDTEAFF.

This sequence joins TRBV29-1 and TRBJ1-4; D gene uncertain. CDR3 size: 12 residues. V was shortened by 4 bases and J by 5 bases, with 8 bases between the two germline ends. Germline CDR1 SQVTM, CDR2 ANQGSEA. CDR3 protein: CSVGSGNEKLFF. CDR3 nucleotide sequence: TGCAGCGTTGGGTCGGGAAATGAAAAACTGTTTTTT. Full variable domain (remainder filled in from reference TRBV29-1 and TRBJ1-4): SAVISQKPSRDICQRGTSLTIQCQVDSQVTMMFWYRQQPGQSLTLIATANQGSEATYESGFVIDKFPISRPNLTFSTLTVSNMSPEDSSIYLCSVGSGNEKLFFGSGTQLSVL.

A few counts support this clonotype. The genes are TRBV5-5 and TRBJ2-1; 15 bases align to TRBD2. The J segment lost 7 bases and the V segment lost 0 bases, leaving 5 bases of the junction unmatched. This CDR3 is built from 17 residues. The germline V gene encodes CDR1 SGHKS and CDR2 YYEKEE (reference sequence). CDR3 sequence reads: CASSLEGTSGRRNEQFF. The CDR3 DNA reads as TGTGCCAGCAGCTTGGAAGGGACTAGCGGGAGGAGAAATGAGCAGTTCTTC.

This chain uses TRBV11-2 with TRBJ2-7; the D is unclear. The germline CDR1 and CDR2 sequences are SGHAT and FQNNGV. The CDR3 totals 14 residues. V dropped 0 bases and J dropped 4 bases, with 10 bases sitting between them. The CDR3 sequence is CASSLDPTAYEQYF. The CDR3, as DNA: TGTGCCAGCAGCTTAGATCCAACGGCTTACGAGCAGTACTTC.

The chain has TRBV6-2 or TRBV6-3 and TRBJ1-1; the D is unclear. Germline lookup yields CDR1 MNHEY and CDR2 SVGEGT. This CDR3 is built from 12 residues. Trimming removed 8 bases from V and 6 bases from J, with 13 bases in between. Here the CDR3 reads CASPTWTAEAFF. CDR3 nucleotides: TGTGCCAGCCCTACGTGGACCGCTGAAGCTTTCTTT.

The V call is TRBV4-1, the J call TRBJ2-1; the match to TRBD2 covers 7 bases. The J segment lost 8 bases and the V segment lost 1 base, leaving 11 bases of the junction unmatched. Germline lookup yields CDR1 MGHRA and CDR2 YSYEKL. The CDR3 runs to 16 residues. CDR3 DNA: TGCGCCAGCAGCCAAGGGCAATGGCTAGCGGAGGATGAGCAGTTCTTC. Translation: CASSQGQWLAEDEQFF.

Only a few counts were recorded for this clonotype. The chain carries TRBV7-3 and TRBJ1-2, with D maybe TRBD1 (5 bases). The V and J ends lost 4 bases and 6 bases respectively, with 12 bases between them. The CDR3 length is 13 residues. Germline values: CDR1 SGHTA, CDR2 FQGTGA. As DNA, the CDR3 is TGTGCCAGCAGCTCGGGACGAAATCATGGCTACACCTTC. Its translation: CASSSGRNHGYTF. Based on the CDR3 plus reference TRBV7-3 and TRBJ1-2, the full variable domain is GAGVSQTPSNKVTEKGKYVELRCDPISGHTALYWYRQSLGQGPEFLIYFQGTGAADDSGLPNDRFFAVRPEGSVSTLKIQRTERGDSAVYLCASSSGRNHGYTFGSGTRLTVV.

This clonotype came up many times. This rearrangement joins TRBV5-1 to TRBJ1-1, with D maybe TRBD1 (5 bases). The V end lost 1 base, the J end lost 3 bases, and 10 bases lay between the germline ends. CDR3 length: 14 residues. Per germline, CDR1 SGHRS and CDR2 YFSETQ. CDR3 coding DNA: TGCGCCAGCAGCTTGTTAGGCAGGGACACTGAAGCTTTCTTT. Translation: CASSLLGRDTEAFF.

A word on this clonotype: This may be a read error, as it is one base from a much larger clone. V usage is TRBV7-2 and J usage is TRBJ2-3; a possible D gene is TRBD2 (6 bases). CDR1 SGHTA and CDR2 FQGNSA come from the germline V gene. There are 13 residues in the CDR3. Here the CDR3 DNA reads TGTGCCAGCAGCCCTCCGGGGGTAGATGCGCAGTATTTT. Protein sequence: CASSPPGVDAQYF.

This clonotype has just a few counts. V and J are TRBV28 and TRBJ1-2; the D is unclear. This CDR3 has 12 residues. With 2 bases removed from V and 4 bases from J, the gap between germline ends came to 5 bases. Per the germline V gene, CDR1 is MDHEN and CDR2 is SYDVKM. CDR3 in amino acids: CASSLGSYGYTF. Here the CDR3 DNA reads TGTGCCAGCAGTTTAGGGAGCTATGGCTACACCTTC.

This clonotype was recorded a few times. The junction shows a germline mismatch at one end, possibly a read error. This rearrangement joins TRBV5-1 to TRBJ2-3, with TRBD2 identical over 11 bases. Germline-derived CDR1 and CDR2 are SGHRS and YFSETQ. This CDR3 has 16 amino acids. The CDR3 DNA follows: TGCGCCAGCAGCTTGGGACTAGCGGGGAGCACAAATACGCAGTATTTT. Translation gives CASSLGLAGSTNTQYF.

The chain links TRBV27 to TRBJ1-5; D might be TRBD1 (5 bases). The CDR3 contains 14 residues. V was trimmed by 6 bases and J by 7 bases, leaving 16 bases between them. CDR1 is MNHEY, CDR2 SMNVEV, per germline (reference sequence). CDR3 in amino acids: CASSDPGVRQPQHF. CDR3 DNA sequence: TGTGCCAGCAGCGATCCGGGGGTAAGACAGCCCCAGCATTTT.

The rearrangement uses TRBV5-1 and TRBJ2-7; D might be TRBD2 (5 bases). Between the trimmed V and J ends, which lost 1 base and 2 bases, there was a span of 13 bases. Per germline, CDR1 SGHRS and CDR2 YFSETQ. This CDR3 comprises 15 residues. For the CDR3, the DNA is TGCGCCAGCAGCTTGACCGACGGACTCACCTACGAGCAGTACTTC. Protein: CASSLTDGLTYEQYF.

This clonotype was seen more than once but under ten times. This chain connects TRBV5-1 to TRBJ2-5; D possibly corresponds to TRBD2 (6 bases). The V gene's germline CDR1 is SGHRS and CDR2 YFSETQ. V lost 0 bases, J lost 3 bases, and 9 bases lay in between. CDR3 size: 14 residues. CDR3: CASSLVPGEETQYF. Here the CDR3 DNA reads TGCGCCAGCAGCTTGGTTCCGGGAGAAGAGACCCAGTACTTC.

The chain has TRBV12-3 or TRBV12-4 and TRBJ2-2, with a weak D call TRBD1 (6 bases). There are 15 residues in the CDR3. Trimming cost V 4 bases and J 6 bases, with 15 bases left between them. In DNA form, the CDR3 reads TGTGCCAGCAGTTCAGGACAGTTTGATTCCGGGGAGCTGTTTTTT. Its protein product is CASSSGQFDSGELFF.